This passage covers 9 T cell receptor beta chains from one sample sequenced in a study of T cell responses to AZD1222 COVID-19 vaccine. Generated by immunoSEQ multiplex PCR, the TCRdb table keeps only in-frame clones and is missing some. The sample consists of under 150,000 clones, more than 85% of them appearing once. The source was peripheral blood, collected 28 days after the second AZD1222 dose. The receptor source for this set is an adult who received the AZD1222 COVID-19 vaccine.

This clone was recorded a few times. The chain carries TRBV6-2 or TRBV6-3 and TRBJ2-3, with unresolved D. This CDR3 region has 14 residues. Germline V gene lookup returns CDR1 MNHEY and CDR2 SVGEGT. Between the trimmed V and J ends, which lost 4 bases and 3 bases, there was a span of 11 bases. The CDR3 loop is CASSLVDVTDTQYF. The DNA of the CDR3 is TGTGCCAGCAGTTTAGTCGACGTTACAGATACGCAGTATTTT.

CDR3: CASSPQKGSNEKLFF. The CDR3 bases are TGTGCCAGCAGCCCACAGAAGGGTTCTAATGAAAAACTGTTTTTT. The V gene is TRBV7-2, the J gene TRBJ1-4; D is unclear. Trimming removed 5 bases from V and 3 bases from J, with 13 bases in between. Per the germline V gene, CDR1 is SGHTA and CDR2 is FQGNSA. The CDR3 length is 15 residues.

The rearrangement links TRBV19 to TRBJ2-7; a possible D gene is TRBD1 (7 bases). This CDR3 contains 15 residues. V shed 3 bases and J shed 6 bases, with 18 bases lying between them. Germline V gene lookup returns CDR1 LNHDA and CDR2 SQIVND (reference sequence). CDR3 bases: TGTGCCAGTAGTATGGCTCTACAGGGGAGGTCCGAGCAGTACTTC. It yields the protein CASSMALQGRSEQYF.

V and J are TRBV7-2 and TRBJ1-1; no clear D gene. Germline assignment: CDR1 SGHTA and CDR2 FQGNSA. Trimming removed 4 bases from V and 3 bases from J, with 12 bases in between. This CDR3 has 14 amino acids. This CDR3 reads CASSSRLGYTEAFF. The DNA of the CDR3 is TGTGCCAGCAGCTCTAGGCTGGGTTACACTGAAGCTTTCTTT.

The CDR3 loop is CASSLAPKNIQYF. The CDR3 DNA sequence: TGTGCCAGCAGCTTAGCCCCCAAAAACATTCAGTACTTC. V usage is TRBV11-1 and J usage is TRBJ2-4; D not certain. The CDR3 is 13 residues long. V shed 0 bases and J shed 2 bases, with 2 bases lying between them. In germline, CDR1 is SGHAT, CDR2 FQDESV (reference sequence).

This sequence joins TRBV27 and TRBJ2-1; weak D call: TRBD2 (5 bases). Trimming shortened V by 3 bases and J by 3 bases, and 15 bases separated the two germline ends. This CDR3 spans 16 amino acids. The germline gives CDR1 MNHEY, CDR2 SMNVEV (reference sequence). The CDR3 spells CASSLSSSLNYNEQFF. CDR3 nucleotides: TGTGCCAGCAGTTTGTCTTCTAGCCTTAACTACAATGAGCAGTTCTTC.

The CDR3, as DNA: TGTGCCAGCAGCGGTGCCTGGGACACTCTCTACCACTGGGACCAGTACTTC. This codes for CASSGAWDTLYHWDQYF. The rearrangement uses TRBV9 and TRBJ2-4; D is perhaps TRBD1 (6 bases). The V and J ends lost 3 bases and 13 bases respectively, with 29 bases between them. Germline V gives CDR1 SGDLS, CDR2 YYNGEE. CDR3 length equals 17 residues.

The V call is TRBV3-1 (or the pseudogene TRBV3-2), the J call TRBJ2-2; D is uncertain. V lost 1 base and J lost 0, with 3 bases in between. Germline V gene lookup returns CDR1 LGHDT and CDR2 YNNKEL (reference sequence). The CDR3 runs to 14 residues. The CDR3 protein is CASSQAPNTGELFF. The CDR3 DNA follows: TGTGCCAGCAGCCAAGCCCCGAACACCGGGGAGCTGTTTTTT.

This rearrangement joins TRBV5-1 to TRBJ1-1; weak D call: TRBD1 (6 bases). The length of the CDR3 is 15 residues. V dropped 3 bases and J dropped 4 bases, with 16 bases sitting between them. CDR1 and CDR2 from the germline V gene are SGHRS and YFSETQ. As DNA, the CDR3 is TGCGCCAGCAGCTCCTTCAGGGGCAGTGGCACTGAAGCTTTCTTT. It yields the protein CASSSFRGSGTEAFF.